This TCR beta chain was profiled in a study of T cells in Graves' hyperthyroidism and ophthalmopathy. This clonotype was seen repeatedly, ten times or more. From RNA transcripts, TCR beta CDR3 regions were amplified. The study used the HTBI primer set for a first-round RT-PCR of the TCR CDR3. TCRdb processed the multiplex PCR reads anew with MiXCR; each CDR3 protein has one entry. The sample consists of around 490,000 distinct CDR3 sequences, 20% of them appearing once. This receptor was identified in a man aged 40-49 years with Graves' ophthalmopathy. The sample comprised blood.

The CDR3 nucleotides are TGTGCCAGCAGGCCCCTGGGGGAAGATACGCAGTATTTT. Protein sequence: CASRPLGEDTQYF. The chain is built from TRBV7-2 and TRBJ2-3; possibly TRBD1 or TRBD2 for D (5 bases each). Germline V CDR1 and CDR2: SGHTA, FQGNSA. The CDR3 has 13 residues. Trimming removed 6 bases at V and 5 bases at J, with 12 bases between.